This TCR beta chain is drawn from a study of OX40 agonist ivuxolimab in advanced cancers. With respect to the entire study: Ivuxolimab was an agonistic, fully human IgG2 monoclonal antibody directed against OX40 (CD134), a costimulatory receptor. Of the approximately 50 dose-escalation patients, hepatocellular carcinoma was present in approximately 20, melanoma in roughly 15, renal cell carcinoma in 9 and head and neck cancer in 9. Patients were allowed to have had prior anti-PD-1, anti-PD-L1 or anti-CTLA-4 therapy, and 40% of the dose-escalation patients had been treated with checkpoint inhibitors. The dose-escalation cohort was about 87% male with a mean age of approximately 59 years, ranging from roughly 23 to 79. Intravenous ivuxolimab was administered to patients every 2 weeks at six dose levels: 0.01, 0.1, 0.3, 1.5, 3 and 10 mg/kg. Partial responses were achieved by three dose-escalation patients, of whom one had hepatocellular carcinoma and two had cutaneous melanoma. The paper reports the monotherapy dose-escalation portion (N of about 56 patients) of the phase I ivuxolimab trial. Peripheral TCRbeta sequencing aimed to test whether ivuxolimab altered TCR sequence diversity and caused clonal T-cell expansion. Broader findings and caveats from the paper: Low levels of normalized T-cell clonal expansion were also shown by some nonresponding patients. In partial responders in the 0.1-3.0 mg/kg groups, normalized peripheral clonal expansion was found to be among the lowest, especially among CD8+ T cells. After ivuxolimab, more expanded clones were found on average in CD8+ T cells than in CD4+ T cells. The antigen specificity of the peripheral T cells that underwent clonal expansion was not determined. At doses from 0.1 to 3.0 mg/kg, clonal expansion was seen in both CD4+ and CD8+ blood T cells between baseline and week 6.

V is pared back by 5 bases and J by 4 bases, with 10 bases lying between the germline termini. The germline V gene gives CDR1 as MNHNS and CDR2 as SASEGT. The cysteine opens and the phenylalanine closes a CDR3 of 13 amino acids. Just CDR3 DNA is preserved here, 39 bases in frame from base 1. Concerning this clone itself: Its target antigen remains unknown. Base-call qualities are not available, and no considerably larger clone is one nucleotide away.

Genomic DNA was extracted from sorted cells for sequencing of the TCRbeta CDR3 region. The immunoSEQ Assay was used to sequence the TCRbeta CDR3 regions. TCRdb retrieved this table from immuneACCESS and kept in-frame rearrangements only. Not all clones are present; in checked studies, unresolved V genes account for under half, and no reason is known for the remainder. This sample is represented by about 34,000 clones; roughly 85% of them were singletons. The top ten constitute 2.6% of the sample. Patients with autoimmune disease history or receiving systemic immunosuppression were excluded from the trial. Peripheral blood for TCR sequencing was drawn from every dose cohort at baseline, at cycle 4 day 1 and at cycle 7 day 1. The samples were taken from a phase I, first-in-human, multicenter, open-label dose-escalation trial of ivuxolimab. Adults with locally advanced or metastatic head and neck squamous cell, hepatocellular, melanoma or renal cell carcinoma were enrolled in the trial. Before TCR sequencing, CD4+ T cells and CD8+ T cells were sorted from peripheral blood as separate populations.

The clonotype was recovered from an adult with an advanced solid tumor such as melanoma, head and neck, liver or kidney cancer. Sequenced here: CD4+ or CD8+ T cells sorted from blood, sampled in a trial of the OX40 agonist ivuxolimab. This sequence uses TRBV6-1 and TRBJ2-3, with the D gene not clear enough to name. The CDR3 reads CASSQVYADTQYF. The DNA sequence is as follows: TGTGCCAGCAGTCAGGTTTATGCAGATACGCAGTATTTT.